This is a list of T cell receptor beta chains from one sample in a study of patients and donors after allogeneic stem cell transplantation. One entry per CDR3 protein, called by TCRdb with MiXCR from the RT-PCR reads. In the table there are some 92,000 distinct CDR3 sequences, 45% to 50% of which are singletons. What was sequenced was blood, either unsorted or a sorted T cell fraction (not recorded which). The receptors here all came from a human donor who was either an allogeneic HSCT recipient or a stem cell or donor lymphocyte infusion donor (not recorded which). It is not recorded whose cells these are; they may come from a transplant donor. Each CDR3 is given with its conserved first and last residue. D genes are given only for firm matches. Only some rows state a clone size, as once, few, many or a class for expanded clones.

CDR3aa: CASSLVGQDTEAFF; CDR3nt: TGCGCCAGCAGCTTGGTAGGGCAGGACACTGAAGCTTTCTTT; j_gene: TRBJ1-1; len: 14; v_gene: TRBV5-1; abundance: -; d_gene: -
CDR3aa: CASSTDAGGNQPQHF; CDR3nt: TGTGCCAGCAGTACGGACGCGGGGGGCAATCAGCCCCAGCATTTT; j_gene: TRBJ1-5; len: 15; v_gene: TRBV12-3/TRBV12-4; abundance: -; d_gene: -
CDR3aa: CASSSPPLTEAFF; CDR3nt: TGTGCCAGCAGCTCCCCCCCCCTCACTGAAGCTTTCTTT; j_gene: TRBJ1-1; len: 13; v_gene: TRBV11-1; abundance: few; d_gene: -
CDR3aa: CASSSTGVYGYTF; CDR3nt: TGTGCCAGCAGTTCGACAGGGGTCTACGGCTACACCTTC; j_gene: TRBJ1-2; len: 13; v_gene: TRBV2; abundance: -; d_gene: TRBD1
CDR3aa: CASSRFNLREGYEQYF; CDR3nt: TGTGCCAGCAGCCGATTCAATTTGCGGGAGGGCTACGAGCAGTACTTC; j_gene: TRBJ2-7; len: 16; v_gene: TRBV5-4; abundance: -; d_gene: TRBD2
CDR3aa: CASSYLAPRDRGNTIYF; CDR3nt: TGTGCCAGCAGTTACCTAGCCCCCCGGGACAGGGGGAACACCATATATTTT; j_gene: TRBJ1-3; len: 17; v_gene: TRBV6-6; abundance: few; d_gene: TRBD1
CDR3aa: CASGGTADEKLFF; CDR3nt: TGTGCCAGCGGTGGGACAGCAGATGAAAAACTGTTTTTT; j_gene: TRBJ1-4; len: 13; v_gene: TRBV5-5; abundance: -; d_gene: TRBD1
CDR3aa: CASSLIGGAPAGYTF; CDR3nt: TGTGCCAGCAGCTTAATCGGGGGGGCGCCAGCTGGCTACACCTTC; j_gene: TRBJ1-2; len: 15; v_gene: TRBV7-3; abundance: -; d_gene: -
CDR3aa: CASSFTHRGGTEAFF; CDR3nt: TGTGCCAGCAGCTTTACCCATCGGGGTGGCACTGAAGCTTTCTTT; j_gene: TRBJ1-1; len: 15; v_gene: TRBV5-5; abundance: -; d_gene: -
CDR3aa: CASSQVSGGRAYGYTF; CDR3nt: TGTGCCAGCAGCCAAGTGTCCGGTGGGAGGGCATATGGCTACACCTTC; j_gene: TRBJ1-2; len: 16; v_gene: TRBV3-1; abundance: few; d_gene: -
CDR3aa: CASSQDYAGSEAFF; CDR3nt: TGCGCCAGCAGCCAAGACTACGCGGGCTCTGAAGCTTTCTTT; j_gene: TRBJ1-1; len: 14; v_gene: TRBV4-3; abundance: few; d_gene: -
CDR3aa: CASSYGSLSYNSPLHF; CDR3nt: TGTGCCAGCAGTTACGGGTCGCTCTCCTATAATTCACCCCTCCACTTT; j_gene: TRBJ1-6; len: 16; v_gene: TRBV6-5; abundance: few; d_gene: -
CDR3aa: CASSSWGGNNEQFF; CDR3nt: TGTGCCAGCAGCTCCTGGGGCGGGAACAATGAGCAGTTCTTC; j_gene: TRBJ2-1; len: 14; v_gene: TRBV11-2; abundance: -; d_gene: -
CDR3aa: CASSLTGTFYTF; CDR3nt: TGTGCCAGCAGTCTGACCGGCACGTTCTACACCTTC; j_gene: TRBJ1-2; len: 12; v_gene: TRBV12-3/TRBV12-4; abundance: -; d_gene: -
CDR3aa: CASSLSIPQETQYF; CDR3nt: TGTGCCAGCAGTTTAAGTATACCTCAAGAGACCCAGTACTTC; j_gene: TRBJ2-5; len: 14; v_gene: TRBV12-3/TRBV12-4; abundance: few; d_gene: -
CDR3aa: CASSELDRTTGYTF; CDR3nt: TGTGCCAGCAGTGAGCTGGACAGGACTACTGGCTACACCTTC; j_gene: TRBJ1-2; len: 14; v_gene: TRBV12-3/TRBV12-4; abundance: -; d_gene: TRBD1
CDR3aa: CASSPALFLFQFF; CDR3nt: TGTGCCAGCAGTCCCGCCCTCTTTCTCTTCCAGTTCTTC; j_gene: TRBJ2-1; len: 13; v_gene: TRBV28; abundance: -; d_gene: -
CDR3aa: CASSLEGTVYGYTF; CDR3nt: TGTGCCAGCAGTTTGGAAGGGACAGTCTATGGCTACACCTTC; j_gene: TRBJ1-2; len: 14; v_gene: TRBV28; abundance: few; d_gene: TRBD1
CDR3aa: CASSWGTDTDTQYF; CDR3nt: TGCGCCAGCAGCTGGGGGACGGACACAGATACGCAGTATTTT; j_gene: TRBJ2-3; len: 14; v_gene: TRBV5-1; abundance: -; d_gene: -
CDR3aa: CASSLNGFSGNTIYF; CDR3nt: TGTGCCAGCAGTTTAAATGGATTCTCTGGAAACACCATATATTTT; j_gene: TRBJ1-3; len: 15; v_gene: TRBV27; abundance: -; d_gene: -
CDR3aa: CASSVLSQGAPGNTIYF; CDR3nt: TGTGCCAGCAGCGTGCTAAGCCAGGGGGCTCCTGGAAACACCATATATTTT; j_gene: TRBJ1-3; len: 17; v_gene: TRBV9; abundance: -; d_gene: TRBD1
CDR3aa: CASSPQVAGYTF; CDR3nt: TGTGCCAGCAGCCCCCAGGTGGCTGGCTACACCTTC; j_gene: TRBJ1-2; len: 12; v_gene: TRBV7-9; abundance: -; d_gene: -
CDR3aa: CASSFAGQGGVYGYTF; CDR3nt: TGTGCCAGCAGCTTCGCTGGCCAGGGGGGTGTCTATGGCTACACCTTC; j_gene: TRBJ1-2; len: 16; v_gene: TRBV7-2; abundance: few; d_gene: TRBD1
CDR3aa: CASSQGTGGNQPQHF; CDR3nt: TGCGCCAGCAGTCAGGGTACGGGAGGCAATCAGCCCCAGCATTTT; j_gene: TRBJ1-5; len: 15; v_gene: TRBV4-3; abundance: few; d_gene: -
CDR3aa: CSARRGAQTNEKLFF; CDR3nt: TGCAGTGCTAGAAGGGGGGCGCAGACTAATGAAAAACTGTTTTTT; j_gene: TRBJ1-4; len: 15; v_gene: TRBV20-1; abundance: -; d_gene: -
CDR3aa: CASRTRPGQNQPQHF; CDR3nt: TGCGCCAGCAGAACCCGTCCGGGACAGAATCAGCCCCAGCATTTT; j_gene: TRBJ1-5; len: 15; v_gene: TRBV4-1; abundance: few; d_gene: TRBD1
CDR3aa: CASRLRQENYGYTF; CDR3nt: TGTGCCAGCAGACTACGACAGGAGAACTATGGCTACACCTTC; j_gene: TRBJ1-2; len: 14; v_gene: TRBV27; abundance: few; d_gene: -
CDR3aa: CATSGQDKTGAWYEQYF; CDR3nt: TGTGCCACCAGTGGACAGGACAAAACCGGGGCGTGGTACGAGCAGTACTTC; j_gene: TRBJ2-7; len: 17; v_gene: TRBV24-1; abundance: -; d_gene: -
CDR3aa: CASSLGQGRMGTEAFF; CDR3nt: TGCGCCAGCAGCTTGGGACAGGGGAGGATGGGGACTGAAGCTTTCTTT; j_gene: TRBJ1-1; len: 16; v_gene: TRBV5-1; abundance: -; d_gene: TRBD1
CDR3aa: CASSRDVNTEAFF; CDR3nt: TGTGCCAGCAGCCGCGATGTGAACACTGAAGCTTTCTTT; j_gene: TRBJ1-1; len: 13; v_gene: TRBV11-2; abundance: few; d_gene: -
CDR3aa: CASSSGFSYEQYF; CDR3nt: TGTGCCAGCAGTTCGGGGTTCTCCTACGAGCAGTACTTC; j_gene: TRBJ2-7; len: 13; v_gene: TRBV27; abundance: few; d_gene: -
CDR3aa: CASSHGTVGATLNTEAFF; CDR3nt: TGCGCCAGCAGCCATGGCACGGTCGGGGCGACCTTGAACACTGAAGCTTTCTTT; j_gene: TRBJ1-1; len: 18; v_gene: TRBV4-1; abundance: few; d_gene: -
CDR3aa: CSARRGGPNTEAFF; CDR3nt: TGCAGTGCTAGAAGGGGGGGCCCGAACACTGAAGCTTTCTTT; j_gene: TRBJ1-1; len: 14; v_gene: TRBV20-1; abundance: few; d_gene: -
CDR3aa: CASSLSLADTDTQYF; CDR3nt: TGTGCCAGCAGCTTATCGCTAGCGGACACAGATACGCAGTATTTT; j_gene: TRBJ2-3; len: 15; v_gene: TRBV7-2; abundance: once; d_gene: TRBD2
CDR3aa: CASSQDIDPGTSNEQFF; CDR3nt: TGTGCCAGCAGCCAAGATATTGATCCCGGGACTAGTAATGAGCAGTTCTTC; j_gene: TRBJ2-1; len: 17; v_gene: TRBV3-1; abundance: -; d_gene: TRBD2
CDR3aa: CASSFYRVGNQPQHF; CDR3nt: TGTGCCAGCAGTTTCTACAGGGTTGGCAATCAGCCCCAGCATTTT; j_gene: TRBJ1-5; len: 15; v_gene: TRBV27; abundance: many; d_gene: -
CDR3aa: CASSQSTYQPQHF; CDR3nt: TGCGCCAGCAGCCAGTCCACATATCAGCCCCAGCATTTT; j_gene: TRBJ1-5; len: 13; v_gene: TRBV4-1; abundance: -; d_gene: -
CDR3aa: CSASHLFGGTRHTDTQYF; CDR3nt: TGCAGTGCTAGCCACCTATTCGGGGGGACTAGACACACAGATACGCAGTATTTT; j_gene: TRBJ2-3; len: 18; v_gene: TRBV20-1; abundance: few; d_gene: TRBD2
CDR3aa: CASSQGLTGTYGYTF; CDR3nt: TGCGCCAGCAGCCAAGGCTTGACGGGGACCTATGGCTACACCTTC; j_gene: TRBJ1-2; len: 15; v_gene: TRBV4-3; abundance: few; d_gene: -
CDR3aa: CSARLIVTNEKLFF; CDR3nt: TGCAGTGCTAGGCTTATAGTAACTAATGAAAAACTGTTTTTT; j_gene: TRBJ1-4; len: 14; v_gene: TRBV20-1; abundance: -; d_gene: -
CDR3aa: CASSGLRTDTQYF; CDR3nt: TGTGCCAGCAGTGGCTTGCGGACAGATACGCAGTATTTT; j_gene: TRBJ2-3; len: 13; v_gene: TRBV2; abundance: few; d_gene: -
CDR3aa: CATSITRDRHDEQYF; CDR3nt: TGTGCCACCAGCATAACCCGGGACAGACACGACGAGCAGTACTTC; j_gene: TRBJ2-7; len: 15; v_gene: TRBV15; abundance: -; d_gene: TRBD1
CDR3aa: CASSFRPSNQPQHF; CDR3nt: TGTGCCAGCAGCTTTAGGCCTAGCAATCAGCCCCAGCATTTT; j_gene: TRBJ1-5; len: 14; v_gene: TRBV5-5; abundance: -; d_gene: -
CDR3aa: CASSHNPGFRQDNEKLFF; CDR3nt: TGCGCCAGCAGCCACAACCCCGGGTTTCGGCAGGATAATGAAAAACTGTTTTTT; j_gene: TRBJ1-4; len: 18; v_gene: TRBV4-1; abundance: -; d_gene: -
CDR3aa: CASSKQVNQPQHF; CDR3nt: TGTGCCAGCAGCAAACAGGTTAATCAGCCCCAGCATTTT; j_gene: TRBJ1-5; len: 13; v_gene: TRBV7-2; abundance: -; d_gene: -
CDR3aa: CASILTMGPEGYTF; CDR3nt: TGTGCCAGCATCCTTACGATGGGTCCAGAAGGCTACACCTTC; j_gene: TRBJ1-2; len: 14; v_gene: TRBV7-9; abundance: -; d_gene: -
CDR3aa: CASSLVPEAGYTF; CDR3nt: TGTGCCAGCAGCTTAGTGCCGGAGGCTGGCTACACCTTC; j_gene: TRBJ1-2; len: 13; v_gene: TRBV7-9; abundance: -; d_gene: -
CDR3aa: CASSTNQGDYTF; CDR3nt: TGTGCCAGCAGTACTAATCAAGGGGACTACACCTTC; j_gene: TRBJ1-2; len: 12; v_gene: TRBV27; abundance: -; d_gene: -
CDR3aa: CASTRNTEAFF; CDR3nt: TGTGCCAGCACAAGAAACACTGAAGCTTTCTTT; j_gene: TRBJ1-1; len: 11; v_gene: TRBV25-1; abundance: -; d_gene: -
CDR3aa: CASSQDTVAGLLGYTF; CDR3nt: TGCGCCAGCAGCCAAGATACAGTAGCAGGCCTACTAGGCTACACCTTC; j_gene: TRBJ1-2; len: 16; v_gene: TRBV4-3; abundance: -; d_gene: -
CDR3aa: CASSSSGLAGLETQYF; CDR3nt: TGTGCCAGCAGTTCATCCGGACTAGCGGGGTTGGAGACCCAGTACTTC; j_gene: TRBJ2-5; len: 16; v_gene: TRBV12-3/TRBV12-4; abundance: -; d_gene: TRBD2
CDR3aa: CASSPSTGLKGTDTQYF; CDR3nt: TGTGCCAGCAGTCCGTCGACAGGCCTTAAGGGGACAGATACGCAGTATTTT; j_gene: TRBJ2-3; len: 17; v_gene: TRBV28; abundance: -; d_gene: -
CDR3aa: CSASRQGNYGYTF; CDR3nt: TGCAGTGCGAGTCGACAGGGGAACTATGGCTACACCTTC; j_gene: TRBJ1-2; len: 13; v_gene: TRBV20-1; abundance: -; d_gene: TRBD1